This T cell receptor beta chain emerged from a study of T cells in Graves' hyperthyroidism and ophthalmopathy. In this sample, this clonotype turned up many times. What was amplified from RNA transcripts were TCR beta CDR3 regions. Carried out on the TCR CDR3, a first-round RT-PCR used the HTBI primer set. TCRdb redid the calling of the multiplex PCR reads with MiXCR, one entry per CDR3 protein. The repertoire holds a few hundred thousand distinct CDR3 sequences, with 15% to 17% as singletons. The CDR3 loop spans 12 amino acids. Trimming removed 6 bases from V and 11 bases from J, with 11 bases in between. If no ophthalmopathy progression occurred within 18 months, Graves' hyperthyroidism was stable. Used for diagnoses were clinical symptoms, serum thyroxine and TRAb, thyroid ultrasound and orbital computed tomography. Isolation of PBMCs was performed on roughly 9 ml fresh peripheral blood.

Sequenced sample: blood. The receptor comes from a woman aged 18-29 years with Graves' hyperthyroidism. The V gene is TRBV12-3 or TRBV12-4, the J gene TRBJ1-6; D gene ambiguous. CDR3 coding DNA: TGTGCCAGCAGACGCCGGACGGCACCCCTCCACTTT. Amino acid sequence: CASRRRTAPLHF.